This entry features one TCR beta chain sequence. The data originate from a study of blood T cell repertoires in COVID-19. Whole-study context: Italy, Spain and the United States were the sources of the convalescent and acute COVID-19 samples. The cDNA or gDNA used as material had been derived from T cells, B-cell-depleted T cells, or PBMCs.

In the original analysis: How many nucleated cells were present was estimated from reference gene primer amplification. Clones were read by immunoSEQ multiplex PCR, and TCRdb kept only the in-frame ones, dropping some. V and J calls and clone size are given by that table; D and trimming were obtained from the DNA. The table records 95,000 to 150,000 clones, about 86% of them present only once. V shed 1 base and J shed 7 bases, with 4 bases lying between them. This CDR3 has 11 amino acids. Germline CDR1 and CDR2: MDHEN and SYDVKM. The rearrangement links TRBV28 to TRBJ1-2; no reliable D call. The clonotype originates from a woman in her 50s with active or convalescent COVID-19. The sequencing sample was made of peripheral blood. In DNA, the CDR3 is TGTGCCAGCAGTTTATCGGGTGGCTACACCTTC. It yields the protein CASSLSGGYTF.